This TCR beta chain was retrieved from a study of T-cell reconstitution after alpha-beta-depleted transplantation in children. The length of the CDR3 is 12 residues. Trimming took off 5 bases at V and 3 bases at J, with 7 bases between the two ends. Using unique molecular identifiers, the investigators prepared the TCRbeta library. One entry per CDR3 protein results from TCRdb running MiXCR on the PCR reads. The sample has more than 200,000 distinct CDR3 sequences, about 25% seen once. The sample holds many counts of this clonotype. The chain links TRBV12-3 or TRBV12-4 to TRBJ1-1; D is perhaps TRBD1 (6 bases). This specimen consisted of PBMCs, obtained before TCRalphabeta/CD19-depleted stem cell transplant. The receptor comes from a girl aged 2 to 9 with Fanconi anemia, due to receive a stem cell transplant. CDR3 sequence reads: CASSNRDTEAFF. CDR3 nucleotides: TGTGCCAGCAGTAACAGGGACACTGAAGCTTTCTTT.